Listed below are T cell receptor beta chains from one sample, sequenced in a study of cytomegalovirus exposure and HLA in healthy donors. Here immunoSEQ multiplex PCR was the method, and the copy in TCRdb shows in-frame clones only, minus some. The data contain 150,000 to 200,000 clones, 79% of them singletons. Sequencing was carried out using PBMCs. These receptors were obtained from a woman aged 30 to 39 in good health and CMV-seropositive. Both conserved end residues are part of each CDR3. Each record gives: D gene, J gene, V gene, CDR3 protein. D genes are given only for firm matches.

. | TRBJ1-2 | TRBV30 | CAWYRLRNYGYTF
. | TRBJ2-1 | TRBV4-1 | CASSPEGVYNEQFF
TRBD1 | TRBJ2-1 | TRBV13 | CASSLTGQGVHEQFF
. | TRBJ2-7 | TRBV7-2 | CASSLYDSREQYF
. | TRBJ2-4 | TRBV9 | CASSVSPAGKNIQYF
TRBD2 | TRBJ2-7 | TRBV7-8 | CASSSSGGPYEQYF
. | TRBJ2-2 | TRBV11-3 | CASSLGTGHRGGELFF
. | TRBJ2-7 | TRBV7-2 | CASSPGGGRVYEQYF
. | TRBJ1-2 | TRBV15 | CATALGFSARAHYGYTF
TRBD2 | TRBJ2-7 | TRBV14 | CASSQVNRLAQEQYF
TRBD1 | TRBJ1-2 | TRBV10-3 | CATAGTGGVNYGYTF
. | TRBJ1-4 | TRBV5-1 | CASSLDRDGKLFF
. | TRBJ2-1 | TRBV9 | CASSVGAEVSYNEQFF
. | TRBJ2-7 | TRBV27 | CASSFRGSYEQYF
TRBD2 | TRBJ2-1 | TRBV10-3 | CAISESNAGGTGEQFF
. | TRBJ2-1 | TRBV11-3 | CASSPGGPGPNEQFF
. | TRBJ2-5 | TRBV6-5 | CASSYETGRETQYF
. | TRBJ2-2 | TRBV27 | CASIGGQGETGELFF
. | TRBJ2-7 | TRBV29-1 | CSVRYQYEQYF
TRBD1 | TRBJ1-1 | TRBV7-2 | CASSQTTGGTEAFF
TRBD2 | TRBJ2-5 | TRBV7-9 | CASSSIAGESEGETQYF
TRBD2 | TRBJ2-1 | TRBV9 | CASSVSGGNNEQFF
TRBD2 | TRBJ2-2 | TRBV9 | CASSVDLAGVTGELFF
TRBD1 | TRBJ1-5 | TRBV10-1 | CASSTEGDRVIQPQHF
TRBD1 | TRBJ2-7 | TRBV27 | CASSRDRGYYEQYF
TRBD1 | TRBJ2-5 | TRBV5-5 | CASSSGTGRETQYF
. | TRBJ2-5 | TRBV4-1 | CASSPSVLETQYF
TRBD1 | TRBJ2-3 | TRBV7-2 | CASSWAQGVTDTQYF
TRBD1 | TRBJ1-1 | TRBV30 | CAWSTGQGSGVGFF
TRBD1 | TRBJ1-6 | TRBV5-8 | CASSLGQGTVRSSPLHF
. | TRBJ2-5 | TRBV4-1 | CASSQDQGVDRQETQYF
. | TRBJ1-1 | TRBV11-2 | CASSLDPGSTMNTEAFF
. | TRBJ1-2 | TRBV4-1 | CASSQASNLYGYTF
TRBD1 | TRBJ1-1 | TRBV5-4 | CASSLGQGARDTEAFF
. | TRBJ2-3 | TRBV10-1 | CASSPRDTDTQYF
TRBD2 | TRBJ2-7 | TRBV5-8 | CAWSRLAGGPYEQYF
TRBD1 | TRBJ1-6 | TRBV11-2 | CASSLEGQGFTPLHF
TRBD1 | TRBJ2-7 | TRBV5-5 | CASSRRQGIYEQYF
. | TRBJ2-5 | TRBV30 | CAWSPRLAIETQYF
TRBD1 | TRBJ2-5 | TRBV9 | CASSVSRQGVLIEETQYF
. | TRBJ1-2 | TRBV7-9 | CASSDTWLRNYGYTF
TRBD2 | TRBJ2-5 | TRBV7-8 | CASSSLAEYQETQYF
. | TRBJ2-5 | TRBV4-3 | CASSQTPGSRETQYF
. | TRBJ1-2 | TRBV27 | CASSLETGYGYTF
. | TRBJ2-5 | TRBV7-9 | CASSNTGSIETQYF
TRBD2 | TRBJ2-2 | TRBV9 | CASSVDGSGDLTGELFF
. | TRBJ2-2 | TRBV6-1 | CASRTGDSTGELFF
TRBD2 | TRBJ2-3 | TRBV5-1 | CASSLEPGGPNTQYF
TRBD1 | TRBJ1-1 | TRBV5-1 | CASSPDRETEAFF
. | TRBJ2-3 | TRBV7-9 | CASSLGKDLYTQYF
TRBD1 | TRBJ1-6 | TRBV13 | CASSLGPRDRNSPLHF
. | TRBJ2-7 | TRBV6-5 | CASTKTEISYEQYF
. | TRBJ1-1 | TRBV7-2 | CASSLIGSTEAFF
TRBD2 | TRBJ2-3 | TRBV5-5 | CASSFSGLAGEAWVTDTQYF
. | TRBJ2-3 | TRBV5-6 | CASSIRDTQYF
. | TRBJ2-3 | TRBV19 | CASSPDSRSTDTQYF
TRBD2 | TRBJ2-7 | TRBV29-1 | CSTKREIRYDEQYF
. | TRBJ2-1 | TRBV7-9 | CASSLSTGDNEQFF
TRBD1 | TRBJ2-7 | TRBV19 | CASSIMDRGAPVYEQYF